The rows below give T cell receptor beta chains drawn from one sample of a study of cytomegalovirus exposure and HLA in healthy donors. Some clones are missing from TCRdb's copy, which holds only in-frame ones; the method was immunoSEQ multiplex PCR. The repertoire consists of 70,000 to 95,000 clones, with 62% occurring once and the leading ten covering around 5%. Sample: PBMCs. The source is a woman aged 30 to 39 in good health and CMV-seropositive. The CDR3 runs from the conserved cysteine through the conserved F or W.

cdr3_aa j_call v_call
CASSVGRVFTEAFF TRBJ1-1 TRBV9
CASGQDRGGTQPQHF TRBJ1-5 TRBV4-2
CSDRGGYTF TRBJ1-2 TRBV20-1
CASSPQPGAQETQYF TRBJ2-5 TRBV5-4
CASSLQAARGEQFF TRBJ2-1 TRBV28
CASSFPARTVGRGKPETQYF TRBJ2-5 TRBV11-3
CAWSRTPTYEQFF TRBJ2-1 TRBV30
CASRDYLGFPEEFF TRBJ2-1 TRBV6-1
CASSFSGAGELFF TRBJ2-2 TRBV5-1
CASSTRGQGLYEQYF TRBJ2-7 TRBV6-5
CASSSGLRSIPSYEQYF TRBJ2-7 TRBV7-9
CASRQGQDSLNEQFF TRBJ2-1 TRBV19
CASSLVAGVQETQYF TRBJ2-5 TRBV7-2
CASSQRWTGPGEQYF TRBJ2-7 TRBV14
CASSFWAGGADYGYTF TRBJ1-2 TRBV19
CASSLDGGNTEAFF TRBJ1-1 TRBV7-2
CASSSTGSLSSYNSPLHF TRBJ1-6 TRBV7-2
CASSYRAPGTEAFF TRBJ1-1 TRBV6-6
CATSSRGRSREQYF TRBJ2-7 TRBV15
CASSSSVLTTYEQYF TRBJ2-7 TRBV7-2
CASSYLLQGYNSPLHF TRBJ1-6 TRBV6-6
CASSPTDYGYTF TRBJ1-2 TRBV6-5
CASSPRVGKAFF TRBJ1-1 TRBV7-2
CASSLDAGSYEQYF NA TRBV5-4
CASKKDRGGEKLFF TRBJ1-4 TRBV6-1
CASSSARGSNTEAFF TRBJ1-1 TRBV18
CASSILGGHQPQHF TRBJ1-5 TRBV19
CASSGSGGSGNEQFF TRBJ2-1 TRBV2
CASSGRQEKSEKLFF TRBJ1-4 TRBV6-5
CATSRDDGGAQYF TRBJ2-5 TRBV15
CASSQVAEREAFF TRBJ1-1 TRBV4-1
CASRLNGGTGELFF TRBJ2-2 TRBV6-1
CASSQVPGGSYEQYF TRBJ2-7 TRBV4-1
CASSPAGGSADTQYF TRBJ2-3 TRBV28
CASSQVSRGSSYEQYF TRBJ2-7 TRBV4-2
CASSFDSYQETQYF TRBJ2-5 TRBV7-2
CATSSSSYNEQFF TRBJ2-1 TRBV7-2
CASSPGAGSMVSYPF TRBJ1-2 TRBV18
CASSQASGDTLQFF TRBJ2-1 TRBV14
CASSLALGRYTEAFF TRBJ1-1 TRBV7-2
CASSSGQGLRLKELFF TRBJ2-2 TRBV10-1
CASGFTDYEQYF TRBJ2-7 TRBV19
CASGDRAHQPQHF TRBJ1-5 TRBV19
CASSLRPGETQYF TRBJ2-5 TRBV5-1
CASSQVGGETGETQYF TRBJ2-5 TRBV4-2
CASSQGANSPLHF TRBJ1-6 TRBV2
CASRRLAGGNTGELFF TRBJ2-2 TRBV2
CASSADRGDGNTIYF TRBJ1-3 TRBV19
CASSNVLAGGPVREQFF TRBJ2-1 TRBV19
CASSLSLAFNYGYTF TRBJ1-2 TRBV7-9
CASSSDRGRVQETQYF TRBJ2-5 TRBV28
CASKQGAGTYEQYF NA TRBV6-1
CAWSGTGTGASNQPQHF TRBJ1-5 TRBV30
CASSLVGGGYNEQFF TRBJ2-1 TRBV5-1
CASSQEGTGVGVNYGYTF TRBJ1-2 TRBV4-1
CASSPSLAGGPAVTQYF TRBJ2-5 TRBV5-4
CASSFQQGETEAFF TRBJ1-1 TRBV18